This T cell receptor beta chain comes out of a study of Ad26.COV2.S vaccination and SARS-CoV-2 variants. Across the study: The trial was COV1001 and the donor's arm was Ad26.COV2.S. Once or twice, 56 days apart, Ad26.COV2.S was delivered intramuscularly. Study-level points and caveats: Similar non-spike TCR breadth was observed in recipients of vaccine and of placebo.

Treatment indicated: roughly 18 received Ad26.COV2.S at low or high dose, single or two shots; 5 received placebo; per-sample allocation not given. Samples analyzed were those drawn on day 63 after the first vaccine or placebo injection. A Boston donor was an adult aged 18-55 years. Note on this clone: Its antigen is not identified.

The protocol was immunoSEQ multiplex PCR, while the TCRdb copy is restricted to in-frame clones and leaves out a portion. The table has 410,000 or so clones, approximately 90% seen once. V gave up 0 bases and J gave up 3 bases; unmatched junction bases: 6. The germline gives CDR1 SGHVS, CDR2 FQNEAQ. This CDR3 has 16 amino acids. This chain links TRBV7-8 with TRBJ2-7; 9 nucleotides align to TRBD1. The source is a person between 18 and 65 years old who received the Ad26.COV2.S COVID-19 vaccine or a placebo. This sample comprised peripheral blood, obtained in a trial of Ad26.COV2.S vaccine versus placebo. CDR3 bases: TGTGCCAGCAGCTTAGCCCCTCGACAGGGGGTCTACGAGCAGTACTTC. It is translated as CASSLAPRQGVYEQYF. The whole variable domain, remainder taken from reference TRBV7-8 and TRBJ2-7, is GAGVSQSPRYKVAKRGQDVALRCDPISGHVSLFWYQQALGQGPEFLTYFQNEAQLDKSGLPSDRFFAERPEGSVSTLKIQRTQQEDSAVYLCASSLAPRQGVYEQYFGPGTRLTVT.